The 9 T cell receptor beta chains below come from one sample, sequenced in a study of T cells in Graves' hyperthyroidism and ophthalmopathy. Regions amplified from RNA transcripts were the TCR beta CDR3 regions. Carried out on the TCR CDR3, a first-round RT-PCR used the HTBI primer set. TCRdb re-called the multiplex PCR reads with MiXCR, one entry per CDR3 protein. The sample contains about 350,000 distinct CDR3 sequences, approximately 15% of which appear only once. The specimen sequenced was blood. The receptors shown here come from a woman under 40 with Graves' hyperthyroidism.

The V call is TRBV7-2, the J call TRBJ1-5; tentative D call: TRBD1 (6 bases). Germline CDR1 is SGHTA and CDR2 is FQGNSA. Between the trimmed V and J ends, which lost 4 bases and 4 bases, there was a span of 8 bases. The CDR3 spans 13 residues. The CDR3 nucleotides are TGTGCCAGCAGCTCCAGGGGAAATCAGCCCCAGCATTTT. Residues: CASSSRGNQPQHF.

This clonotype was counted a single time. Possible read error: a much larger clone is one base away. V and J are TRBV28 and TRBJ1-4; D is undetermined. This CDR3 has 14 amino acids. Germline assignment: CDR1 MDHEN and CDR2 SYDVKM. V was cut by 6 bases and J by 2 bases, with 10 bases left in between. DNA for the CDR3: TGTGCCAGCAGCATCAGGAGCACTAATGAAAAACTGTTTTTT. Its protein product is CASSIRSTNEKLFF.

This clonotype has ten or more counts. The chain is built from TRBV11-2 and TRBJ2-7, with unresolved D. The CDR3 runs 16 residues. Deletions cut 0 bases from V and 2 bases from J, with 14 bases between. CDR1 and CDR2 from the germline V gene are SGHAT and FQNNGV. The DNA for the CDR3 is TGTGCCAGCAGCTTAGATACGGGCGGCCGAACCTACGAGCAGTACTTC. It codes for CASSLDTGGRTYEQYF.

This clonotype was seen more than once but under ten times. The chain uses TRBV7-9 and TRBJ2-7; D might be TRBD1 (6 bases). Germline V gene sequence: CDR1 SEHNR, CDR2 FQNEAQ (reference sequence). There are 15 residues in the CDR3. V was clipped by 6 bases and J by 2 bases, with 17 bases between them. CDR3 amino acids: CASRGSWDKAYEQYF. The CDR3 nucleotides read TGTGCCAGCAGAGGTTCTTGGGACAAAGCCTACGAGCAGTACTTC.

This clonotype was counted many times. The chain is built from TRBV30 and TRBJ2-5; TRBD2 matches at 9 bases. Per germline, CDR1 GTSNPN and CDR2 SVGIG (reference sequence). This CDR3 is built from 16 residues. V shed 2 bases, J shed 5 bases, and the junction held 12 bases outside the gene matches. This chain's CDR3 is CAWSSGRLAAMETQYF. The CDR3 DNA reads as TGTGCCTGGAGTAGCGGGCGACTAGCGGCTATGGAGACCCAGTACTTC.

There are many counts of this clonotype. The chain links TRBV6-2 or TRBV6-3 to TRBJ1-1, with a possible D match to TRBD1 (6 bases). CDR1 and CDR2 (germline): MNHEY, SVGEGT. V lost 2 bases and J 4 bases, leaving 8 bases between the germline ends. CDR3 length equals 13 residues. In DNA form, the CDR3 reads TGTGCCAGCAGTTACACAGGGCGCACTGAAGCTTTCTTT. As protein: CASSYTGRTEAFF.

This clonotype was observed a handful of times. The chain is built from TRBV11-2 and TRBJ2-7; 8 bases are a match to TRBD1. There are 19 residues in the CDR3. Trimming removed 1 base from V and 1 base from J; junction bases left unmatched: 15. The germline gives CDR1 SGHAT, CDR2 FQNNGV. This chain's CDR3 is CASSLGTGRSPAESYEQYF. The CDR3 DNA is TGTGCCAGCAGCTTAGGGACAGGGAGAAGCCCCGCGGAGTCCTACGAGCAGTACTTC.

This clonotype came up many times. The chain recombines TRBV12-3 or TRBV12-4 with TRBJ2-3, with D unresolved. The CDR3 extends over 16 amino acids. Trimming cost V 3 bases and J 2 bases, with 15 bases left between them. CDR3 in amino acids: CASSLASPIVTDTQYF. The CDR3 nucleotides are TGTGCCAGCAGTTTGGCGTCTCCTATAGTCACAGATACGCAGTATTTT.

This clonotype was seen many times. The DNA for the CDR3 is TGTGCCAGCAGGATCCGCAGGCCTAGGGGCGTGGGTCTCTGGGCGGCTGAAGCTTTCTTT. Its translation: CASRIRRPRGVGLWAAEAFF. The rearrangement links TRBV28 to TRBJ1-1; tentative D call: TRBD1 (5 bases). The CDR3 is 20 amino acids. V was trimmed by 6 bases and J by 6 bases, leaving 35 bases between them. Germline V gene sequence: CDR1 MDHEN, CDR2 SYDVKM.